This T cell receptor (beta chain) came from a study of technical replicates of blood from a handful of donors. The method was immunoSEQ multiplex PCR; TCRdb's version includes in-frame clones alone and lacks a portion of them. The sample records tens of thousands of clones, 91% being singletons. The CDR3 is 20 amino acids. Germline CDR1 is MNHEY and CDR2 is SMNVEV (reference sequence). V lost 5 bases to trimming and J lost 1 base; unmatched junction nucleotides: 15. This TCR came from a human donor in good health. This sequence joins TRBV27 and TRBJ2-3; 13 bases are a match to TRBD2. Sequenced sample: T cells isolated from PBMCs. The CDR3: CASSPWTSGGLLKRTDTQYF. Written as DNA, the CDR3 is TGTGCCAGCAGTCCCTGGACTAGCGGGGGACTTCTTAAACGCACAGATACGCAGTATTTT.